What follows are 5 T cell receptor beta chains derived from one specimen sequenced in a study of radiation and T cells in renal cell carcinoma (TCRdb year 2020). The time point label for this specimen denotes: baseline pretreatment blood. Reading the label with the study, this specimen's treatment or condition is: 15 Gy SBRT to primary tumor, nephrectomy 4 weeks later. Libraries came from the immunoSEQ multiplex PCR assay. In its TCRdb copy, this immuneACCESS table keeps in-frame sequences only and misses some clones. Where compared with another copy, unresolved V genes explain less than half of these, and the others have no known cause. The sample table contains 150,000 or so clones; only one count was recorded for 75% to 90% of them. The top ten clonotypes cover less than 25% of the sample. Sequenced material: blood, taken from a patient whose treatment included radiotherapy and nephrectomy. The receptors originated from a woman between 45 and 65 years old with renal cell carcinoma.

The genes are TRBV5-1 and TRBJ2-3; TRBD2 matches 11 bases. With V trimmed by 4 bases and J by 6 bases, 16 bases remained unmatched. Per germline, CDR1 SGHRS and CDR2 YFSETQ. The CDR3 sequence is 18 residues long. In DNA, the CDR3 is TGCGCCAGCAGCCTCGGGACTAGCGGAACGTACATGGAGGATACGCAGTATTTT. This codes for CASSLGTSGTYMEDTQYF.

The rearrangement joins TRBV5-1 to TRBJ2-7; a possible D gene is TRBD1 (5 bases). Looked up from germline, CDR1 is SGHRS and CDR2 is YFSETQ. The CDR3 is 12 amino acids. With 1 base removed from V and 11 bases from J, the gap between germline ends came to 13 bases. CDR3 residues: CASSLHGAWEYF. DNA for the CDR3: TGCGCCAGCAGCTTGCATGGGGCATGGGAGTACTTC.

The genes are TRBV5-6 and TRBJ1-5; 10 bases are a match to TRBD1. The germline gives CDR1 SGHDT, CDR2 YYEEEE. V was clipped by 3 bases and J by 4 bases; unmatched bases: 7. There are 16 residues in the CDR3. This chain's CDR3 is CASSSDRGRGNQPQHF. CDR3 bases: TGTGCCAGCAGCTCGGACAGGGGGAGAGGTAATCAGCCCCAGCATTTT. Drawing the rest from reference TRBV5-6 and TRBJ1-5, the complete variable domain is DAGVTQSPTHLIKTRGQQVTLRCSPKSGHDTVSWYQQALGQGPQFIFQYYEEEERQRGNFPDRFSGHQFPNYSSELNVNALLLGDSALYLCASSSDRGRGNQPQHFGDGTRLSIL.

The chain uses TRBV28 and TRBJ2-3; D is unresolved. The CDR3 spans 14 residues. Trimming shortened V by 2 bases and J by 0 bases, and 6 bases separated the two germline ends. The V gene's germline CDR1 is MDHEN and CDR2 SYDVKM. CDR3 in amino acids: CASSLTLSTDTQYF. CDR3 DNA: TGTGCCAGCAGTTTAACCCTTAGCACAGATACGCAGTATTTT.

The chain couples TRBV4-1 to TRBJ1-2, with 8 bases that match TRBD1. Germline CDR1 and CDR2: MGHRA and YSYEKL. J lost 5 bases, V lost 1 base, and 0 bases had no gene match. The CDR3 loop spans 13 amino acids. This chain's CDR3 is CASSQGQGYGYTF. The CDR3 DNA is TGCGCCAGCAGCCAAGGACAGGGGTATGGCTACACCTTC.